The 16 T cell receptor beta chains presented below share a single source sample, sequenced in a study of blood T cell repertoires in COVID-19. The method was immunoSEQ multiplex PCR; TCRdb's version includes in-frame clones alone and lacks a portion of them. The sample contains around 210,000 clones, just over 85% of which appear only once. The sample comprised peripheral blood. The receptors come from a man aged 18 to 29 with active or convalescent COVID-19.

The CDR3 nucleotides are TGTGCCAGCAGCTTGTTTTCCAGGGGCAATGAGCAGTTCTTC. Amino acids: CASSLFSRGNEQFF. The chain employs TRBV5-8 and TRBJ2-1, with D maybe TRBD1 (6 bases). The CDR3 spans 14 residues. V shed 1 base and J shed 6 bases, with 11 bases lying between them. Germline V gene data show CDR1 as SGHTS and CDR2 as YDEGEE.

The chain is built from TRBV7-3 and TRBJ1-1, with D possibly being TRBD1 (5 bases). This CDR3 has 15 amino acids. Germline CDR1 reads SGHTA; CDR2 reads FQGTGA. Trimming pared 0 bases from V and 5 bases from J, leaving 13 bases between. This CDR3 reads CASSLTARDGTEAFF. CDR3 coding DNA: TGTGCCAGCAGCTTAACGGCCAGGGATGGAACTGAAGCTTTCTTT.

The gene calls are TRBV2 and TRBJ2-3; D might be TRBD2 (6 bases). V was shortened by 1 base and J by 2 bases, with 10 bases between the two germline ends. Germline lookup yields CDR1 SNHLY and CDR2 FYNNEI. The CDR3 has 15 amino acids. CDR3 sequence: CASSEERAHTDTQYF. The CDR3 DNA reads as TGTGCCAGCAGTGAAGAGCGGGCCCACACAGATACGCAGTATTTT.

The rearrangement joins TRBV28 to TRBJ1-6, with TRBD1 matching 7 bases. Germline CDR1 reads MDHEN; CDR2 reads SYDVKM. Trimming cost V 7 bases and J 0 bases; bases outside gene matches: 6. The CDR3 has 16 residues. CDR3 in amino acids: CASKDRQDSYNSPLHF. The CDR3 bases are TGTGCCAGCAAGGACAGGCAAGACTCCTATAATTCACCCCTCCACTTT.

The CDR3 spells CAIRSGGGTYEQYF. The CDR3 DNA sequence: TGTGCCATCAGGAGTGGGGGAGGGACCTACGAGCAGTACTTC. V and J are TRBV10-3 and TRBJ2-7; 7 positions agree with TRBD2. The ends lost 6 bases at V and 2 bases at J; junction bases unmatched: 7. Germline loops: CDR1 ENHRY, CDR2 SYGVKD. This CDR3 comprises 14 residues.

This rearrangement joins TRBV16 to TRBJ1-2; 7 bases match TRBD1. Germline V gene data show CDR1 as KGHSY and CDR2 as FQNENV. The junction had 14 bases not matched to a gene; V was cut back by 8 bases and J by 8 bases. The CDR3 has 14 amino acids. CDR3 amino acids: CASGSFQGGRGYTF. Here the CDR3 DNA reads TGTGCCAGCGGCTCATTTCAGGGGGGCCGGGGCTACACCTTC.

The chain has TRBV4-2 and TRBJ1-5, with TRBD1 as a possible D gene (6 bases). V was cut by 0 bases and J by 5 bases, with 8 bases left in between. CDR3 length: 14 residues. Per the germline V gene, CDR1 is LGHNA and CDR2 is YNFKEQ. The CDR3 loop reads CASSQEEGDQPQHF. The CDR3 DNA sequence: TGTGCCAGCAGCCAAGAAGAGGGGGATCAGCCCCAGCATTTT.

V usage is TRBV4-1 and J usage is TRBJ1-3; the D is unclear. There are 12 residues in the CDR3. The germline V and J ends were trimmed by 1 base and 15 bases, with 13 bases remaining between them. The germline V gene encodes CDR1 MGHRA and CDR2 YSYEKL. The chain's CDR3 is CASSQARGDQYF. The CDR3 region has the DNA TGCGCCAGCAGCCAAGCCCGCGGGGATCAATATTTT.

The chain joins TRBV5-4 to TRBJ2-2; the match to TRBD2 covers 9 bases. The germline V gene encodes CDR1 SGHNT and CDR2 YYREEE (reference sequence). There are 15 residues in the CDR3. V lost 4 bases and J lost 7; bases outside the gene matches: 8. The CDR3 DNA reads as TGTGCCAGCAGCCCAGGCGGGAGGGGAGTCGGGGAGCTGTTTTTT. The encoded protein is CASSPGGRGVGELFF.

The CDR3 is CASSPTTEQTYEQYF. The CDR3, as DNA: TGTGCCAGCAGTCCCACCACGGAACAGACCTACGAGCAGTACTTC. The V and J genes are TRBV28 and TRBJ2-7; no definite D call. Per germline, CDR1 MDHEN and CDR2 SYDVKM. V was pared by 5 bases and J by 2 bases, with 16 bases between. This CDR3 spans 15 amino acids. The full variable domain, with the rest looked up from reference TRBV28 and TRBJ2-7, is DVKVTQSSRYLVKRTGEKVFLECVQDMDHENMFWYRQDPGLGLRLIYFSYDVKMKEKGDIPEGYSVSREKKERFSLILESASTNQTSMYLCASSPTTEQTYEQYFGPGTRLTVT.

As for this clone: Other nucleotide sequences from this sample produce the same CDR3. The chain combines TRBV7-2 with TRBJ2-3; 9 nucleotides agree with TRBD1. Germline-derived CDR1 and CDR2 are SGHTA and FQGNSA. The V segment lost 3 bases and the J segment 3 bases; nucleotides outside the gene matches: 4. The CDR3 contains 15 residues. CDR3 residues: CASSLTGGRTDTQYF. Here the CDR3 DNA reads TGTGCCAGCAGCTTGACAGGGGGTAGGACAGATACGCAGTATTTT. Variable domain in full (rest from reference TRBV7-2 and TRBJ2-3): GAGVSQSPSNKVTEKGKDVELRCDPISGHTALYWYRQSLGQGLEFLIYFQGNSAPDKSGLPSDRFSAERTGGSVSTLTIQRTQQEDSAVYLCASSLTGGRTDTQYFGPGTRLTVL.

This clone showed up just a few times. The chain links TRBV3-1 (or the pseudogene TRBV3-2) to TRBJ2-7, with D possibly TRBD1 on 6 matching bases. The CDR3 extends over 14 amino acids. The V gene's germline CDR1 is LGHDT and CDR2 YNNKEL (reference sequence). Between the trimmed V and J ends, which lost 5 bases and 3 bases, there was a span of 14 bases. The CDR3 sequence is CASSSTGNHYEQYF. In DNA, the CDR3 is TGTGCCAGCAGCTCGACAGGAAACCACTACGAGCAGTACTTC.

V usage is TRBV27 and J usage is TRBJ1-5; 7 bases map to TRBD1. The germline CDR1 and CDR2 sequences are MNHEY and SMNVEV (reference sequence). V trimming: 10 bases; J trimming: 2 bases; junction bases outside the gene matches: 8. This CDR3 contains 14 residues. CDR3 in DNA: TGTGCCACGCAACAGGGGTTTGGCAATCAGCCCCAGCATTTT. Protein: CATQQGFGNQPQHF.

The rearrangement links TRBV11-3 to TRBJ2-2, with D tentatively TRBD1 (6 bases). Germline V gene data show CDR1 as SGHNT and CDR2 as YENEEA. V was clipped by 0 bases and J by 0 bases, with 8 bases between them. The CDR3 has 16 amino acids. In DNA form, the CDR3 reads TGTGCCAGCAGCTTAGAGACAGGAACGAACACCGGGGAGCTGTTTTTT. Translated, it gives CASSLETGTNTGELFF.

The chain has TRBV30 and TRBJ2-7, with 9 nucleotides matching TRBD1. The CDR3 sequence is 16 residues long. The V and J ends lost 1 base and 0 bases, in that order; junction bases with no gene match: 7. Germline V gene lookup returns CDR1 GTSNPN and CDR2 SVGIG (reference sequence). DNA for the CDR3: TGTGCCTGGAGTGCCGCGGAGACAGGGGGCTCCTACGAGCAGTACTTC. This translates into CAWSAAETGGSYEQYF.

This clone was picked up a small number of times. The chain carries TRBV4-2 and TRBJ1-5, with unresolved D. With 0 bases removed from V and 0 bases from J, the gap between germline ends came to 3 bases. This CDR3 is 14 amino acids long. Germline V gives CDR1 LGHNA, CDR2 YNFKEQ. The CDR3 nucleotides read TGTGCCAGCAGCCAAGACAATAGCAATCAGCCCCAGCATTTT. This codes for CASSQDNSNQPQHF.